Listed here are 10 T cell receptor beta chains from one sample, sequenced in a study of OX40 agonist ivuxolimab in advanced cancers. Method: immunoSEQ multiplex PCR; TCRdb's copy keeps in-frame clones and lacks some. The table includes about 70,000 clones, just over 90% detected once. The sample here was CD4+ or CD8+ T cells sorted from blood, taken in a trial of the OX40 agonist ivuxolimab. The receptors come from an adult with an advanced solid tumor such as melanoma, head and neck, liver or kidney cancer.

Here the CDR3 reads CASSLSGLGDGYTF. As DNA, the CDR3 is TGCGCCAGCAGCTTGAGCGGTCTCGGCGATGGCTACACCTTC. The chain recombines TRBV5-1 with TRBJ1-2; D gene ambiguous. The length of the CDR3 is 14 residues. Germline V gene sequence: CDR1 SGHRS, CDR2 YFSETQ. Trimming removed 1 base at V and 6 bases at J, with 13 bases between.

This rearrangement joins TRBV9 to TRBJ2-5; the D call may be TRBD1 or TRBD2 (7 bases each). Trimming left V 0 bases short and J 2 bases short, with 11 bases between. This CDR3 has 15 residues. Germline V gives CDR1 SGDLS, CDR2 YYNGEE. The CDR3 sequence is CASSVGQGGQETQYF. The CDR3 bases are TGTGCCAGCAGCGTAGGCCAGGGGGGGCAAGAGACCCAGTACTTC.

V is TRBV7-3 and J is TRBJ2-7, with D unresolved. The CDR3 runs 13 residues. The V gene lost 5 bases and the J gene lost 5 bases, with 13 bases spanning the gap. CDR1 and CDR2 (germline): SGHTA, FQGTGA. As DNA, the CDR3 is TGTGCCAGCAGCCTCACCCGGTGGGACGAGCAGTACTTC. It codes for CASSLTRWDEQYF.

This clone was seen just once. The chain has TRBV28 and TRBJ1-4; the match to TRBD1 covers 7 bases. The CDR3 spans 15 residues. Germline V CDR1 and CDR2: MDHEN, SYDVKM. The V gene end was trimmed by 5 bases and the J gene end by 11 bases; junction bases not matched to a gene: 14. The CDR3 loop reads CASSVDRVPTEKLFF. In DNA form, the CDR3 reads TGTGCCAGCAGTGTCGACAGGGTCCCTACGGAGAAACTGTTTTTT.

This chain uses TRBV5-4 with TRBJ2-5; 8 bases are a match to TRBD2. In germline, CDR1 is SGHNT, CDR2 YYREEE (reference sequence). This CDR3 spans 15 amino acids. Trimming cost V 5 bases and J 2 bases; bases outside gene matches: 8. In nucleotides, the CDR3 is TGTGCCAGCAGAAAATCCGGGACTAGTCAAGAGACCCAGTACTTC. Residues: CASRKSGTSQETQYF.

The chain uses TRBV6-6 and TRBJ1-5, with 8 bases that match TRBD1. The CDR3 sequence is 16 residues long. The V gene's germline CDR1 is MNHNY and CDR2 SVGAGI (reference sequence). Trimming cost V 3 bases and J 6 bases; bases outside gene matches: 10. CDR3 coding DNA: TGTGCCAGCAGTTATGCTTCGACAGGGGAGATTCAGCCCCAGCATTTT. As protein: CASSYASTGEIQPQHF.

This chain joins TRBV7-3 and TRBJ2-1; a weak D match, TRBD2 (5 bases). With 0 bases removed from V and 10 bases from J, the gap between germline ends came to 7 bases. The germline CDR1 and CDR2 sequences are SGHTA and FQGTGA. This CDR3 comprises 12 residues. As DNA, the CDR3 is TGTGCCAGCAGCTTAACGGGAGTGGAGCAGTTCTTC. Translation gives CASSLTGVEQFF.

The CDR3 reads CATSDRGSSYEQYF. In DNA, the CDR3 is TGTGCCACCTCGGACAGGGGCAGCTCCTACGAGCAGTACTTC. The rearrangement links TRBV19 to TRBJ2-7; 9 nucleotides match TRBD1. The V gene's germline CDR1 is LNHDA and CDR2 SQIVND (reference sequence). The CDR3 runs 14 residues. Unmatched junction bases numbered 7, after V lost 10 bases and J lost 0 bases.

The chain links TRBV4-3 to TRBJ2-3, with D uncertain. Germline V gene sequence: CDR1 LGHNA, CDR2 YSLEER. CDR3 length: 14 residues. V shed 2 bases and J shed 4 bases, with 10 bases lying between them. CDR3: CASSQRDGADTQYF. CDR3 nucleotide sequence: TGCGCCAGCAGCCAAAGGGATGGAGCAGATACGCAGTATTTT.

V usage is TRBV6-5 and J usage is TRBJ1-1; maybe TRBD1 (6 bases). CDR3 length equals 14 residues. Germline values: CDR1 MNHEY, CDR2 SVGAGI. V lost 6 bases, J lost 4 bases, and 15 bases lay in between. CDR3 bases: TGTGCCAGCAGACTACAGGGAGGGTTCACTGAAGCTTTCTTT. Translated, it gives CASRLQGGFTEAFF.